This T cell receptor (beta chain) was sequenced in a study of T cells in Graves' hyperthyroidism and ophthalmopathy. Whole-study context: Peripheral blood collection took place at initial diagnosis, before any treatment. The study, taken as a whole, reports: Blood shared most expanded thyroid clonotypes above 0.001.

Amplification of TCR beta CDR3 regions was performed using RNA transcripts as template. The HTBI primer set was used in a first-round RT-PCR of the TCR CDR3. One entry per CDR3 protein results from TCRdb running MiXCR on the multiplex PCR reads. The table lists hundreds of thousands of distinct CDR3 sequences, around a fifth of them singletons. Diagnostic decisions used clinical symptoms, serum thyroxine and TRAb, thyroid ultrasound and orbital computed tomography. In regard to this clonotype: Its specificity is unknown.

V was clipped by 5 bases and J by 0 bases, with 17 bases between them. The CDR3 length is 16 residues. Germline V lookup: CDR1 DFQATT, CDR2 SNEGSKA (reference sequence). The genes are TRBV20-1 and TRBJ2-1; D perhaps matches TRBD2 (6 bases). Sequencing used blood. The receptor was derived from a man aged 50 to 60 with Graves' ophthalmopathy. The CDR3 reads CSADPGLTSSYNEQFF. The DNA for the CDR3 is TGCAGTGCTGATCCGGGACTCACCAGCTCCTACAATGAGCAGTTCTTC.